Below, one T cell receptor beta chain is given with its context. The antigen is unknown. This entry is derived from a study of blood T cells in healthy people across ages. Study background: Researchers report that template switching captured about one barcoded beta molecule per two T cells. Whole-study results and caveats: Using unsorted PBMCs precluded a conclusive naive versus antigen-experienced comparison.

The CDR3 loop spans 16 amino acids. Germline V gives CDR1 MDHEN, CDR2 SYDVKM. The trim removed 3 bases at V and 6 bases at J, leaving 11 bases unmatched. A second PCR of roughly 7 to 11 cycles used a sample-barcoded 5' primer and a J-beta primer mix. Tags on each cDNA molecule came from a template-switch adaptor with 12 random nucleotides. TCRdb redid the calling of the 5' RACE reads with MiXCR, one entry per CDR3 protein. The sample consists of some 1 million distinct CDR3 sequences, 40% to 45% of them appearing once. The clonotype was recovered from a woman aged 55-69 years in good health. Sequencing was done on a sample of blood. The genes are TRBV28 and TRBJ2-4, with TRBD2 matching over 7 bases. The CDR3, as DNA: TGTGCCAGCAGTTTCGGAGTTGTGGGGAGGGGAAACATTCAGTACTTC. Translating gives CASSFGVVGRGNIQYF.